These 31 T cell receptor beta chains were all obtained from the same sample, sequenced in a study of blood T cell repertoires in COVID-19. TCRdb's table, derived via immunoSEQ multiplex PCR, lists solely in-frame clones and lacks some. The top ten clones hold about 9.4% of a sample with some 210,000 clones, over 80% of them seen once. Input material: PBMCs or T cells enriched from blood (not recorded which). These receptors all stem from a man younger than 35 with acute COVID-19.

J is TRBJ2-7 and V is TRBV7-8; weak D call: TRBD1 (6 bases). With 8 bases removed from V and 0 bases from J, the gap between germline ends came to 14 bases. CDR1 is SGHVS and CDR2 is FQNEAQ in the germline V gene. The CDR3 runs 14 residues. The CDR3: CASGNRVGSYEQYF. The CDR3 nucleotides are TGTGCCAGCGGGAACAGGGTGGGCTCCTACGAGCAGTACTTC.

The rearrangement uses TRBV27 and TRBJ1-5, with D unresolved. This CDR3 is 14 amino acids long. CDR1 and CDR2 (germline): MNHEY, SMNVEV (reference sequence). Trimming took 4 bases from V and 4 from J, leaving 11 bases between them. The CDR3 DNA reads TGTGCCAGCAGTTACTCCCCCCGTAATCAGCCCCAGCATTTT. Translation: CASSYSPRNQPQHF.

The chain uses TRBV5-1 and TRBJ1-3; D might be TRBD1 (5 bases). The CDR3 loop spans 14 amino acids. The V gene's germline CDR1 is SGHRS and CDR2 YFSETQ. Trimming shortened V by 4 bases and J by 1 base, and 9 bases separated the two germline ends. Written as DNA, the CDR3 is TGCGCCAGCAGCGCGGGGGGTTCTGGAAACACCATATATTTT. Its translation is CASSAGGSGNTIYF.

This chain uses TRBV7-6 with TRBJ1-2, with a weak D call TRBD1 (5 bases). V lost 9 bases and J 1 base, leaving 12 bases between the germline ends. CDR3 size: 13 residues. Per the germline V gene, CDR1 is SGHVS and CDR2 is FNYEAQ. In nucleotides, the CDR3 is TGTGCCAGTACCCGGGGGGTTAACTATGGCTACACCTTC. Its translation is CASTRGVNYGYTF.

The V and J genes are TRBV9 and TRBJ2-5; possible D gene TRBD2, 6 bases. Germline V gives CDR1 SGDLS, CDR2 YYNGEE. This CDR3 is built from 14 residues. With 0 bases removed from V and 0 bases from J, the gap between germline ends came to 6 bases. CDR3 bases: TGTGCCAGCAGCGTAGGCGGGGACCAAGAGACCCAGTACTTC. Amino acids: CASSVGGDQETQYF.

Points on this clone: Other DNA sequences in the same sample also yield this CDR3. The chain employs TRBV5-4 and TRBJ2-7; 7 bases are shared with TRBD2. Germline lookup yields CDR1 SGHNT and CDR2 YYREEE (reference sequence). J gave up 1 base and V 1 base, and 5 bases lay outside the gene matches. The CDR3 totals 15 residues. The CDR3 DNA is TGTGCCAGCAGCTTGCTTGCGGGAGAGTCCTACGAGCAGTACTTC. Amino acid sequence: CASSLLAGESYEQYF.

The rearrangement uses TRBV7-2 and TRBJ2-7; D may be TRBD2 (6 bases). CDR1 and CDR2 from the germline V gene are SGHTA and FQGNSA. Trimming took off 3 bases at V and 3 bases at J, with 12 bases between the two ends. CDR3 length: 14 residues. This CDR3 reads CASSLEGIYYEQYF. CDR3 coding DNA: TGTGCCAGCAGCTTGGAGGGGATTTACTACGAGCAGTACTTC. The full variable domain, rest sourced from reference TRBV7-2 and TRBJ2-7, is GAGVSQSPSNKVTEKGKDVELRCDPISGHTALYWYRQSLGQGLEFLIYFQGNSAPDKSGLPSDRFSAERTGGSVSTLTIQRTQQEDSAVYLCASSLEGIYYEQYFGPGTRLTVT.

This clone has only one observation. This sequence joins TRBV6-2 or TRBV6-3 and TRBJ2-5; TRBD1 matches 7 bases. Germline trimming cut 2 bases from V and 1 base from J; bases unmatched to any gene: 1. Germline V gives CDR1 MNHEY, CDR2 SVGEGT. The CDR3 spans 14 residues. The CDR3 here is CASSYGQVQETQYF. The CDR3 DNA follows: TGTGCCAGCAGTTACGGACAGGTCCAAGAGACCCAGTACTTC.

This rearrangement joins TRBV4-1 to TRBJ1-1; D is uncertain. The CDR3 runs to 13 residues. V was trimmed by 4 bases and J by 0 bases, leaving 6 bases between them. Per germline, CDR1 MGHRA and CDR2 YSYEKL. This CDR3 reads CASSPRVNTEAFF. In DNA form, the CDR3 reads TGCGCCAGCAGCCCGAGAGTGAACACTGAAGCTTTCTTT.

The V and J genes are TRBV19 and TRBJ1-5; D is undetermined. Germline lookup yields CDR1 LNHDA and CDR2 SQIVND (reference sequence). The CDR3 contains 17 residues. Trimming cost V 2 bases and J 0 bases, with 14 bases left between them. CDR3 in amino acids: CASSIRSTRYSNQPQHF. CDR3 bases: TGTGCCAGTAGTATAAGGTCGACACGTTATAGCAATCAGCCCCAGCATTTT.

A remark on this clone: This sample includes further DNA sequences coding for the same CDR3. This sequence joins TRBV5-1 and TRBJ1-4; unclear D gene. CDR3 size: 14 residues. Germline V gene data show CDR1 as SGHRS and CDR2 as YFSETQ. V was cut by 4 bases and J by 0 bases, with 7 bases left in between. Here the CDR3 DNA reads TGCGCCAGCAGCCTTTCCTCAACTAATGAAAAACTGTTTTTT. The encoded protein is CASSLSSTNEKLFF.

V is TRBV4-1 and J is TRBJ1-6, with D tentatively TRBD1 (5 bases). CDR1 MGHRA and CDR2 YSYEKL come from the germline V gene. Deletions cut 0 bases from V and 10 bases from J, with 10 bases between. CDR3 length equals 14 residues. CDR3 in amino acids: CASSQEPGPSPLHF. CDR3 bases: TGCGCCAGCAGCCAAGAACCAGGGCCCTCACCCCTCCACTTT.

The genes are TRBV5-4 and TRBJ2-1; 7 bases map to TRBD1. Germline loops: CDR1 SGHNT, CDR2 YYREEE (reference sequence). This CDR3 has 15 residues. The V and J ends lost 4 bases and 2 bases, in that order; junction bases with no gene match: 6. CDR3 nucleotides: TGTGCCAGCAGCCGACCAGGACAGGCCTACAATGAGCAGTTCTTC. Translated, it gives CASSRPGQAYNEQFF. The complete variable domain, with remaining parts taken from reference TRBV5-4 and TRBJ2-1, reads ETGVTQSPTHLIKTRGQQVTLRCSSQSGHNTVSWYQQALGQGPQFIFQYYREEENGRGNFPPRFSGLQFPNYSSELNVNALELDDSALYLCASSRPGQAYNEQFFGPGTRLTVL.

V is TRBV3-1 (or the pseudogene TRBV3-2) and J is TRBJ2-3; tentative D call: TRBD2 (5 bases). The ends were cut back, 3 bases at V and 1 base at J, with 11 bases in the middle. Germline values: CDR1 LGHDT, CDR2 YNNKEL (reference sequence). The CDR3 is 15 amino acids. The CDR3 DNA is TGTGCCAGCAGCCATGAGGGAAAAGGCACAGATACGCAGTATTTT. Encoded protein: CASSHEGKGTDTQYF.

The CDR3, as DNA: TGTGCCAGCAGCTGGACCGTACAGGGGAACACTGAAGCTTTCTTT. This codes for CASSWTVQGNTEAFF. The J gene is TRBJ1-1, the V gene TRBV7-9, with D maybe TRBD1 (6 bases). This CDR3 spans 15 amino acids. Germline V gene lookup returns CDR1 SEHNR and CDR2 FQNEAQ (reference sequence). V was cut by 4 bases and J by 1 base, with 13 bases left in between.

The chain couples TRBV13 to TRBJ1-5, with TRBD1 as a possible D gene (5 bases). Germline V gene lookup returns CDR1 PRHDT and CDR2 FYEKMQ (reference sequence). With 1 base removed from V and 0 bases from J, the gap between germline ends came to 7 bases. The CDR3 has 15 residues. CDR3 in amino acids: CASSLAGRSNQPQHF. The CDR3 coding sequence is TGTGCCAGCAGCTTAGCAGGGCGTAGCAATCAGCCCCAGCATTTT.

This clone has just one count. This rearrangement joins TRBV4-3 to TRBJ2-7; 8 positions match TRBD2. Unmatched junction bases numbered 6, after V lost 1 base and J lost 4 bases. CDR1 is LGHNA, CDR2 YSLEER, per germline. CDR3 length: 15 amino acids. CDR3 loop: CASSQGSGSTYEQYF. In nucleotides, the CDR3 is TGCGCCAGCAGCCAAGGCAGCGGGAGCACATACGAGCAGTACTTC.

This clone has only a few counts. Here the CDR3 DNA reads TGTGCCTGGAGCGGGTTGGACTTTGAAGGGGAGCAGTACTTC. This translates into CAWSGLDFEGEQYF. The chain couples TRBV30 to TRBJ2-7, with D maybe TRBD2 (5 bases). This CDR3 has 14 amino acids. The germline V and J ends were trimmed by 3 bases and 7 bases, with 19 bases remaining between them. Germline V CDR1 and CDR2: GTSNPN, SVGIG (reference sequence).

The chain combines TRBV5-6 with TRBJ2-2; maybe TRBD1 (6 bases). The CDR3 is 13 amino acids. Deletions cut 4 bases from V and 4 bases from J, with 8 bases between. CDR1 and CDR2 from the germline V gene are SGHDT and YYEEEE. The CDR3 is CASSPTGTGELFF. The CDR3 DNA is TGTGCCAGCAGCCCGACAGGCACCGGGGAGCTGTTTTTT.

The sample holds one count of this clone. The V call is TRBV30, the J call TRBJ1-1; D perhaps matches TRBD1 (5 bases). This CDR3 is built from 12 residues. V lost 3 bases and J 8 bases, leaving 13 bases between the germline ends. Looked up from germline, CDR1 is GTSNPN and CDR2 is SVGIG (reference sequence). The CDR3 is CAWRSRGNEAFF. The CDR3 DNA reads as TGTGCCTGGAGGTCTCGGGGGAACGAAGCTTTCTTT.

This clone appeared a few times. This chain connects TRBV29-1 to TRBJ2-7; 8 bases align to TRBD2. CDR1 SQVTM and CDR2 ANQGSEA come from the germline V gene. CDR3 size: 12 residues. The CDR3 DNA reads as TGCAGTGGAGCGGGAGACTCCTACGAGCAGTACTTC. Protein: CSGAGDSYEQYF.

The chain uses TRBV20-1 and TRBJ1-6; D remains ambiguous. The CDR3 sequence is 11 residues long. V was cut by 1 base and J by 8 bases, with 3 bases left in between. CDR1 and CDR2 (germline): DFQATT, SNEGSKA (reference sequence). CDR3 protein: CSARADSPLHF. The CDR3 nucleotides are TGCAGTGCTAGAGCGGATTCACCCCTCCACTTT.

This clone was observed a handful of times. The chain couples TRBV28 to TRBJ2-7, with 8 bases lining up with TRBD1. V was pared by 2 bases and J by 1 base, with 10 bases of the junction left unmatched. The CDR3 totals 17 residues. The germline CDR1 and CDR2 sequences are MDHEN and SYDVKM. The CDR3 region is CASSLPPWTGNSYEQYF. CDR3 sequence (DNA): TGTGCCAGCAGTTTACCCCCTTGGACAGGGAATTCCTACGAGCAGTACTTC.

In DNA form, the CDR3 reads TGTGCCAGCGGCACGGCGGGTCCTCCCTACGAGCAGTACTTC. Its translation: CASGTAGPPYEQYF. This chain joins TRBV27 and TRBJ2-7; maybe TRBD2 (5 bases). Trimming pared 8 bases from V and 2 bases from J, leaving 16 bases between. In germline, CDR1 is MNHEY, CDR2 SMNVEV (reference sequence). The CDR3 spans 14 residues.

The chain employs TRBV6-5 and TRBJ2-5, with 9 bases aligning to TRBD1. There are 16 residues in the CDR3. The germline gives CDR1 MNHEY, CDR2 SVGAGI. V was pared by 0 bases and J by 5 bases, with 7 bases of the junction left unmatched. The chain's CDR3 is CASSYSNRGHRETQYF. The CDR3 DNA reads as TGTGCCAGCAGTTACTCGAACAGGGGGCACAGGGAGACCCAGTACTTC.

CDR3 sequence (DNA): TGTGCCAGCAGCAGTCGGGGTGGCGAGCAGTACTTC. It yields the protein CASSSRGGEQYF. This sequence joins TRBV21-1 and TRBJ2-7; the tabulated D call, TRBD2, remains unverified against the DNA. TRBV21-1 is a listed pseudogene. The CDR3 contains 12 residues.

CDR3 loop: CASRLDRVSYEQYF. The CDR3, as DNA: TGTGCCAGCAGACTGGACAGGGTGTCCTACGAGCAGTACTTC. This rearrangement joins TRBV6-5 to TRBJ2-7, with 8 positions matching TRBD1. The trim removed 6 bases at V and 1 base at J, leaving 5 bases unmatched. CDR3 length: 14 residues. CDR1 MNHEY and CDR2 SVGAGI come from the germline V gene.

The DNA of the CDR3 is TGTGCCAGCAGCCCCCTACCCCCCTCGGGAGGAAACGAGCAGTACTTC. It encodes CASSPLPPSGGNEQYF. This chain links TRBV7-2 with TRBJ2-7; 7 nucleotides agree with TRBD2. Germline-derived CDR1 and CDR2 are SGHTA and FQGNSA. The V gene end was trimmed by 5 bases and the J gene end by 5 bases; junction bases not matched to a gene: 15. This CDR3 comprises 16 residues. Drawing the rest from reference TRBV7-2 and TRBJ2-7, the complete variable domain is GAGVSQSPSNKVTEKGKDVELRCDPISGHTALYWYRQSLGQGLEFLIYFQGNSAPDKSGLPSDRFSAERTGGSVSTLTIQRTQQEDSAVYLCASSPLPPSGGNEQYFGPGTRLTVT.

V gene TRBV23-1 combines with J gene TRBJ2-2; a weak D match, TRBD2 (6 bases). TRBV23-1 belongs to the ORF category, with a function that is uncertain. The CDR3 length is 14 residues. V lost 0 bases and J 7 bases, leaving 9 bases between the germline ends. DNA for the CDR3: TGCGCCAGCAGTCAATCAGGGACTTTCGGGGAGCTGTTTTTT. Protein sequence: CASSQSGTFGELFF.

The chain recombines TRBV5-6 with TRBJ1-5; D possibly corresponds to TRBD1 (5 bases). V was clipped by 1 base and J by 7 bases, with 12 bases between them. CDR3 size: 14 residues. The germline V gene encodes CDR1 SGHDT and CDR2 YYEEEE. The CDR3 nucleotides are TGTGCCAGCAGCTTGAGGGGTCCCCACCAGCCCCAGCATTTT. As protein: CASSLRGPHQPQHF.

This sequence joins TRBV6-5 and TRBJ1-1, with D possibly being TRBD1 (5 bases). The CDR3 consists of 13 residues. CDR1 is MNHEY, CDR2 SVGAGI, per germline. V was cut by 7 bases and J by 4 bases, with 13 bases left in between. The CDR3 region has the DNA TGTGCCAGCAACTCCCGGGGGGGCACTGAAGCTTTCTTT. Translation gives CASNSRGGTEAFF.